This entry lists 17 T cell receptor beta chains sequenced from one sample in a study of T cells after posttransplantation cyclophosphamide. Profiling relied on immunoSEQ multiplex PCR, and the TCRdb table lists in-frame clones only, not all of them. The sample lists roughly 19,000 clones, approximately 69% occurring once. Treatment was busulfan-fludarabine conditioning, a marrow graft, and cyclophosphamide on days +3 and +4. The material was PBMCs, obtained after an allogeneic stem cell transplant with post-transplant cyclophosphamide. These receptor sequences come from a male patient aged 25 to 39 who received an allogeneic stem cell transplant from a related donor, was CMV-positive, and had acute GVHD only. These T cells may partly come from the graft donor.

The V gene is TRBV4-3, the J gene TRBJ2-1; 8 bases match TRBD2. The CDR3 is made up of 17 amino acids. V gave up 0 bases and J gave up 2 bases; unmatched junction bases: 6. The germline gives CDR1 LGHNA, CDR2 YSLEER. CDR3 in amino acids: CASSQESGREAYNEQFF. The DNA for the CDR3 is TGCGCCAGCAGCCAAGAAAGCGGGAGAGAGGCCTACAATGAGCAGTTCTTC.

This chain connects TRBV2 to TRBJ1-1; 7 bases line up with TRBD1. CDR3 length: 14 residues. Germline V gene data show CDR1 as SNHLY and CDR2 as FYNNEI. Trimming took 7 bases from V and 4 from J; bases not matched to a gene: 9. The CDR3 sequence is CASKDRSLGTEAFF. The CDR3 DNA sequence: TGTGCCAGCAAGGACAGGTCGTTAGGCACTGAAGCTTTCTTT.

This clone showed up just a few times. The rearrangement uses TRBV29-1 and TRBJ1-2, with 10 bases lining up with TRBD1. CDR3 length equals 13 residues. V lost 5 bases to trimming and J lost 7 bases; unmatched junction nucleotides: 7. CDR1 is SQVTM, CDR2 ANQGSEA, per germline. The CDR3 nucleotides read TGCAGCGTTCAGGGGACAGGGGAGGGTGGCTACACCTTC. Protein: CSVQGTGEGGYTF. The full variable domain, rest sourced from reference TRBV29-1 and TRBJ1-2, is SAVISQKPSRDICQRGTSLTIQCQVDSQVTMMFWYRQQPGQSLTLIATANQGSEATYESGFVIDKFPISRPNLTFSTLTVSNMSPEDSSIYLCSVQGTGEGGYTFGSGTRLTVV.

J is TRBJ2-7 and V is TRBV27, with D maybe TRBD1 (5 bases). CDR1 and CDR2 from the germline V gene are MNHEY and SMNVEV (reference sequence). V shed 2 bases and J shed 0 bases, with 8 bases lying between them. The CDR3 contains 14 residues. The chain's CDR3 is CASSLKGISYEQYF. CDR3 DNA sequence: TGTGCCAGCAGTTTAAAGGGGATCTCCTACGAGCAGTACTTC.

This chain joins TRBV5-5 and TRBJ2-1; 8 nucleotides match TRBD2. Per germline, CDR1 SGHKS and CDR2 YYEKEE (reference sequence). The CDR3 is made up of 17 amino acids. Unmatched junction bases numbered 11, after V lost 2 bases and J lost 4 bases. CDR3 DNA sequence: TGTGCCAGCAGCTTCCGGAGCGGGGGCCTAACGTACAATGAGCAGTTCTTC. It yields the protein CASSFRSGGLTYNEQFF.

V gene TRBV4-1 combines with J gene TRBJ1-2, with D maybe TRBD1 (5 bases). V was trimmed by 2 bases and J by 8 bases, leaving 18 bases between them. The CDR3 covers 15 residues. Germline lookup yields CDR1 MGHRA and CDR2 YSYEKL. For the CDR3, the DNA is TGCGCCAGCAGCCAAACCCCGGGACTCCCGAGGGGCTACACCTTC. It is translated as CASSQTPGLPRGYTF.

V and J are TRBV28 and TRBJ1-1; D is possibly TRBD1 (5 bases). In germline, CDR1 is MDHEN, CDR2 SYDVKM. The CDR3 covers 12 residues. The V end lost 7 bases, the J end lost 1 base, and 7 bases lay between the germline ends. The CDR3 spells CASKTANTEAFF. Written as DNA, the CDR3 is TGTGCCAGCAAGACAGCGAACACTGAAGCTTTCTTT.

This clone turned up a few times. The chain uses TRBV7-9 and TRBJ2-3; TRBD2 aligns across 10 bases. V was pared by 8 bases and J by 9 bases, with 11 bases of the junction left unmatched. This CDR3 contains 14 residues. Germline values: CDR1 SEHNR, CDR2 FQNEAQ (reference sequence). DNA for the CDR3: TGTGCCAGCGGATGGACTAGCGGCCCCGAGACGCAGTATTTT. Amino acid sequence: CASGWTSGPETQYF. Together with reference TRBV7-9 and TRBJ2-3, the CDR3 gives the full variable domain: DTGVSQNPRHKITKRGQNVTFRCDPISEHNRLYWYRQTLGQGPEFLTYFQNEAQLEKSRLLSDRFSAERPKGSFSTLEIQRTEQGDSAMYLCASGWTSGPETQYFGPGTRLTVL.

V usage is TRBV19 and J usage is TRBJ2-3; TRBD2 matches at 10 bases. The CDR3 covers 18 residues. V was pared by 1 base and J by 2 bases, with 9 bases of the junction left unmatched. Germline V gene data show CDR1 as LNHDA and CDR2 as SQIVND (reference sequence). CDR3 nucleotides: TGTGCCAGTAGTATAGGGGAGTGGACTAGCGGAGTCACAGATACGCAGTATTTT. Translated: CASSIGEWTSGVTDTQYF.

The gene calls are TRBV18 and TRBJ2-2, with 7 bases identical to TRBD2. The CDR3 extends over 14 amino acids. Germline V gene lookup returns CDR1 KGHSH and CDR2 LQKENI. Trimming at V came to 4 bases and at J to 6 bases, leaving 5 bases not matched to a gene. The CDR3: CASSRSGRAGELFF. CDR3 nucleotide sequence: TGTGCCAGCTCACGCTCAGGGAGGGCCGGGGAGCTGTTTTTT.

This chain joins TRBV4-2 and TRBJ1-4, with 7 bases identical to TRBD1. This CDR3 has 15 amino acids. With V trimmed by 4 bases and J by 10 bases, 12 bases remained unmatched. Germline-derived CDR1 and CDR2 are LGHNA and YNFKEQ. The CDR3 DNA sequence: TGTGCCAGCAGCCCCCCCGCCGGGCAGGGGGGAAAACTGTTTTTT. It is translated as CASSPPAGQGGKLFF.

The chain has TRBV7-2 and TRBJ2-1; tentative D call: TRBD1 (6 bases). The CDR3 loop spans 14 amino acids. Germline CDR1 is SGHTA and CDR2 is FQGNSA. V lost 5 bases to trimming and J lost 6 bases, with 14 bases between them. The CDR3 nucleotides are TGTGCCAGCAGCCTTACCAGGGGCTCCAATGAGCAGTTCTTC. It is translated as CASSLTRGSNEQFF.

The J gene is TRBJ2-5, the V gene TRBV6-6; D is possibly TRBD1 (7 bases). Trimming pared 6 bases from V and 2 bases from J, leaving 13 bases between. The germline CDR1 and CDR2 sequences are MNHNY and SVGAGI (reference sequence). The CDR3 is 14 residues long. The CDR3 is CASRRRDRQETQYF. CDR3 DNA sequence: TGTGCCAGCAGAAGGAGGGACAGACAAGAGACCCAGTACTTC.

This chain uses TRBV7-2 with TRBJ2-7; possible D gene TRBD2, 6 bases. This CDR3 spans 15 amino acids. V was clipped by 5 bases and J by 4 bases, with 18 bases between them. Germline V gene lookup returns CDR1 SGHTA and CDR2 FQGNSA. Written as DNA, the CDR3 is TGTGCCAGCAGCGACTCCCGCGGGGTTACATACGAGCAGTACTTC. Translation: CASSDSRGVTYEQYF.

The DNA for the CDR3 is TGCGCCAGCAGCTTGGAAGTAGGGGGTTCTATAGATACGCAGTATTTT. The encoded protein is CASSLEVGGSIDTQYF. The rearrangement links TRBV5-1 to TRBJ2-3; tentatively, D is TRBD1 (6 bases). Germline CDR1 and CDR2: SGHRS and YFSETQ. This CDR3 is built from 16 residues. Trimming shortened V by 0 bases and J by 5 bases, and 16 bases separated the two germline ends.

The chain recombines TRBV4-2 with TRBJ1-3; D remains unclear. V lost 0 bases and J 9 bases, leaving 15 bases between the germline ends. The CDR3 is made up of 15 amino acids. Germline CDR1 and CDR2: LGHNA and YNFKEQ. CDR3 in amino acids: CASSQDLWVRSTIYF. CDR3 in DNA: TGTGCCAGCAGCCAAGATTTGTGGGTACGGAGCACCATATATTTT.

The CDR3 bases are TGTGCCAGCAGGGAAGGAGGGGCGCGTCAGGAAAAACTGTTTTTT. This translates into CASREGGARQEKLFF. V usage is TRBV5-6 and J usage is TRBJ1-4; D possibly corresponds to TRBD1 (5 bases). Deletions cut 5 bases from V and 8 bases from J, with 19 bases between. Germline assignment: CDR1 SGHDT and CDR2 YYEEEE. The CDR3 covers 15 residues.